The 18 T cell receptor beta chains below all came from one sample that was sequenced in a study of identical twins. TCRdb ran MiXCR on the 5' RACE reads and lists one entry per CDR3 protein. The sample carries 1.5 million to 2 million distinct CDR3 sequences, about 31% recorded once. The material sequenced was cord blood. These receptors all come from a newborn girl in good health.

The chain combines TRBV10-3 with TRBJ2-7; D is tentatively TRBD1 or TRBD2 (5 bases each). V lost 5 bases and J lost 0, with 11 bases in between. CDR3 size: 14 residues. The germline V gene has CDR1 ENHRY and CDR2 SYGVKD. The CDR3 nucleotides are TGTGCCATCAGTCCTAATGGGGGCTCCTACGAGCAGTACTTC. Translation gives CAISPNGGSYEQYF.

This clonotype was seen a few times. The rearrangement joins TRBV2 to TRBJ1-6; D uncertain. The CDR3 length is 15 residues. V was pared by 7 bases and J by 0 bases, with 10 bases between. The V gene's germline CDR1 is SNHLY and CDR2 FYNNEI. The CDR3 reads CASTPTSSYNSPLHF. The CDR3 DNA reads TGTGCCAGCACCCCCACCAGCTCCTATAATTCACCCCTCCACTTT.

This clonotype was seen a few times. The V call is TRBV7-2, the J call TRBJ1-1; 10 bases map to TRBD1. J lost 7 bases, V lost 4 bases, and 3 bases had no gene match. The CDR3 spans 13 residues. From germline, CDR1 is SGHTA and CDR2 FQGNSA. This CDR3 reads CASSSRDRGEAFF. CDR3 coding DNA: TGTGCCAGCAGCTCCCGGGACAGGGGTGAAGCTTTCTTT.

The rearrangement uses TRBV28 and TRBJ2-3; either TRBD1 or TRBD2 may supply D (6 bases each). From germline, CDR1 is MDHEN and CDR2 SYDVKM. This CDR3 contains 16 residues. Trimming removed 4 bases from V and 2 bases from J, with 16 bases in between. CDR3 in amino acids: CASSSPGAYLTDTQYF. As DNA, the CDR3 is TGTGCCAGCAGTTCCCCGGGGGCCTACCTCACAGATACGCAGTATTTT.

The chain joins TRBV5-1 to TRBJ2-1; D could derive from TRBD1 or TRBD2 (5 bases each). In germline, CDR1 is SGHRS, CDR2 YFSETQ. Trimming took off 0 bases at V and 8 bases at J, with 18 bases between the two ends. This CDR3 is built from 16 residues. The CDR3 spells CASSLVPGRGTDEQFF. The CDR3 bases are TGCGCCAGCAGCTTGGTCCCGGGACGAGGTACGGATGAGCAGTTCTTC.

In this sample, this clonotype turned up a few times. The chain has TRBV20-1 and TRBJ2-7; 7 nucleotides align to TRBD1. The CDR3 is made up of 15 amino acids. The V and J ends lost 0 bases and 7 bases, in that order; junction bases with no gene match: 12. CDR1 is DFQATT and CDR2 is SNEGSKA in the germline V gene (reference sequence). The CDR3 nucleotides are TGCAGTGCTAGAGATCGCACAGGGGTGAGCAATGAGCAGTACTTC. This gives the protein CSARDRTGVSNEQYF.

The chain is built from TRBV20-1 and TRBJ2-1; 14 bases are a match to TRBD2. The germline gives CDR1 DFQATT, CDR2 SNEGSKA (reference sequence). V lost 5 bases and J lost 4; bases outside the gene matches: 7. This CDR3 spans 16 amino acids. This CDR3 reads CSARTSGGQRYNEQFF. CDR3 DNA: TGCAGTGCTCGGACTAGCGGGGGGCAGAGATACAATGAGCAGTTCTTC.

In this sample, this clonotype turned up a few times. The chain combines TRBV29-1 with TRBJ2-3; 12 nucleotides match TRBD2. CDR1 SQVTM and CDR2 ANQGSEA come from the germline V gene. The ends lost 4 bases at V and 3 bases at J; junction bases unmatched: 8. The CDR3 totals 16 residues. The CDR3: CSVGTSGKGWTDTQYF. CDR3 DNA: TGCAGCGTTGGGACTAGCGGGAAGGGGTGGACAGATACGCAGTATTTT.

The V gene is TRBV5-1, the J gene TRBJ1-1; TRBD1 matches 7 bases. Looked up from germline, CDR1 is SGHRS and CDR2 is YFSETQ. There are 13 residues in the CDR3. Losses at the gene ends were 3 bases for V and 7 bases for J; bases not matched to a gene: 6. The CDR3 coding sequence is TGCGCCAGCAGCTGGGGACAGCTACGTGAAGCTTTCTTT. This encodes CASSWGQLREAFF.

The genes are TRBV6-1 and TRBJ2-2, with 8 bases identical to TRBD2. Germline CDR1 is MNHNS and CDR2 is SASEGT. The trim removed 7 bases at V and 1 base at J, leaving 5 bases unmatched. This CDR3 region has 15 residues. CDR3 nucleotides: TGTGCCAGCACCTGGACTAGCCAGAACACCGGGGAGCTGTTTTTT. The encoded protein is CASTWTSQNTGELFF.

The rearrangement links TRBV6-1 to TRBJ2-7, with 12 bases matching TRBD2. The germline CDR1 and CDR2 sequences are MNHNS and SASEGT. The V gene end was trimmed by 1 base and the J gene end by 11 bases; junction bases not matched to a gene: 9. The CDR3 extends over 15 amino acids. The CDR3 protein is CASSEGRTSGVPKYF. The CDR3 DNA follows: TGTGCCAGCAGTGAAGGAAGGACTAGCGGGGTCCCGAAGTACTTC.

As for this clonotype: Mismatch with germline at one junction end may stem from a read error. The gene calls are TRBV6-5 and TRBJ2-1; 7 bases are a match to TRBD1. This CDR3 has 14 amino acids. Germline V gene sequence: CDR1 MNHEY, CDR2 SVGAGI. The CDR3 sequence is CTSSYRGTSDEQFF. In DNA form, the CDR3 reads TGTACCAGCAGTTACAGGGGAACGAGTGATGAGCAGTTCTTC.

The chain combines TRBV24-1 with TRBJ2-1, with 8 bases that match TRBD2. Germline assignment: CDR1 KGHDR and CDR2 SFDVKD. The CDR3 runs to 15 residues. J was trimmed by 10 bases and V by 3 bases; bases with no gene match: 10. DNA for the CDR3: TGTGCCACCAGTGATCCCCGGGCGGGAGGTGAGGAGCAGTTCTTC. Amino acids: CATSDPRAGGEEQFF.

This sequence joins TRBV7-6 and TRBJ1-2; TRBD1 is a possible D gene (6 bases). The CDR3 length is 16 residues. Trimming stripped 4 bases from V and 4 bases from J, with 19 bases between. Germline CDR1 reads SGHVS; CDR2 reads FNYEAQ. CDR3 coding DNA: TGTGCCAGCAGCTCCCTACAGGGAGATCTAACCTATGGCTACACCTTC. It translates to CASSSLQGDLTYGYTF.

V and J are TRBV18 and TRBJ2-3, with D tentatively TRBD2 (5 bases). Germline CDR1 KGHSH, CDR2 LQKENI. This CDR3 is 16 amino acids long. V was shortened by 0 bases and J by 3 bases, with 13 bases between the two germline ends. CDR3 nucleotides: TGTGCCAGCTCACCACCGGGATGGGAGCAGACAGATACGCAGTATTTT. Its protein is CASSPPGWEQTDTQYF.

The chain joins TRBV20-1 to TRBJ2-3; D not resolved. The germline CDR1 and CDR2 sequences are DFQATT and SNEGSKA (reference sequence). V shed 3 bases and J shed 2 bases, with 9 bases lying between them. The CDR3 spans 13 residues. The CDR3 region has the DNA TGCAGTGCTAGTACGTACGTCACAGATACGCAGTATTTT. Encoded protein: CSASTYVTDTQYF.

A few counts support this clonotype. The V call is TRBV5-1, the J call TRBJ2-3; 7 bases are shared with TRBD1. The CDR3 consists of 16 residues. Germline lookup yields CDR1 SGHRS and CDR2 YFSETQ. V lost 4 bases and J lost 0; bases outside the gene matches: 8. The CDR3 DNA reads as TGCGCCAGCAGCCCTGTGGGGGACAGCAGCACAGATACGCAGTATTTT. Translating gives CASSPVGDSSTDTQYF.

This clonotype occurred many times. The gene calls are TRBV7-9 and TRBJ1-4; D not resolved. The CDR3 sequence is 12 residues long. The ends were cut back, 1 base at V and 8 bases at J, with 5 bases in the middle. CDR1 and CDR2 from the germline V gene are SEHNR and FQNEAQ (reference sequence). The CDR3 DNA is TGTGCCAGCAGCTTAGGATCGGAAAAACTGTTTTTT. This encodes CASSLGSEKLFF.